This TCR beta chain was recovered during a study of beta chain features in type 1 diabetes (dated 2018 in TCRdb). Some background on the complete study: Patients and healthy donors did not differ in mean age, gender distribution, total cell number or subset yield. In the study, TCRB repertoires of sorted circulating CD4+ T cell subsets from recently diagnosed type 1 diabetes patients were compared with those of matched healthy donors. A total of 100 million to 110 million sorted cells were examined across all samples, and a strong correlation was observed between cell number per subset and RNA yield. Regulatory and stem cell-like memory subsets were isolated from only 8 patients and about eight healthy donors, whereas naive and central memory subsets came from all 30 or so donors. Overall results and qualifications from the work: Because cDNA rather than genomic DNA was sequenced, highly expressing activated cells could have been over-represented, although no difference in activation and CD3 levels was found between groups. Naive, central memory and regulatory TCRB repertoires appeared to be more similar among patients than among healthy donors. Only small numbers of individuals were included in the HLA sub-analyses, which left unresolved whether HLA type had any influence on TCRB rearrangement. At VDJ recombination sites, patients with type 1 diabetes made fewer insertions and deleted more nucleotides, a pattern implying thymic rearrangement abnormalities. Type 1 diabetes patients showed a moderate but significant shortening of TCRB CDR3 length in all four CD4+ subsets. PCR may preferentially amplify shorter templates, but because patient and control samples were amplified and corrected together, any resulting skew would affect both groups equally.

Each donor gave one peripheral blood draw, roughly 0.11 L on average, collected into heparinised tubes. A BD FACSAria II and a panel including CD45RO, CCR7, CD25, CD127, CD95 and CD27 were used to sort naive, central memory, regulatory and stem cell-like memory CD4+ T cells. A purity above 98% was achieved for all sorted populations. PBMCs were isolated immediately by Lymphoprep density gradient centrifugation and stained directly without culture. So that batch effects would be minimized, each experiment stained and sorted samples in pairs, pairing one healthy donor with one patient. At the junction V is shortened by 6 bases and J by 2 bases; bases outside the gene matches: 3. From a lookup of the germline V gene, CDR1 and CDR2 are SGHVS and FQNEAQ. Including cysteine and phenylalanine, the CDR3 has 14 amino acids. Only the CDR3 portion is preserved as DNA: 42 bases, with reading frame beginning at the first base.

The entire amount of isolated RNA was reverse transcribed using the High Capacity cDNA Reverse Transcription Kit, so the sequenced TCRB transcripts were expressed ones. Deep immunoSEQ sequencing was performed on naive, central memory and regulatory T cell samples, with an average of about 4 million total reads per sample. Sorted cells were lysed in RLT buffer and RNA was extracted with DNase-treated RNeasy Micro or Mini kits, depending on cell number. To prevent cross-contamination, each cell subset was processed individually, whereas patient and healthy donor samples were processed jointly. The immunoSEQ multiplex PCR was used to amplify TCRB sequences from cDNA, generating 87-bp fragments that spanned the CDR3 region. Sequencing of the amplicons was done on the Illumina HiSeq platform. For the original study's pipeline: PCR bias was computationally corrected using synthetic template baselines, reads within Hamming distance 2 were collapsed, and singletons that could not be merged were discarded. Reads were aligned to IMGT to assign V, D and J genes, CDR3 length, and insertions or deletions at six rearrangement sites. Within each subset, clonotype counts were normalized to sorted cell number, after which true diversity and Gini coefficients were computed with the tcR R package. Repertoire sharing was quantified using the overlap coefficient calculated on TCRB nucleotide sequences. TCRdb provides this immuneACCESS table in a form limited to in-frame rearrangements. Some clones are lacking; in checked studies, under half of them reflect an unresolved V gene, and why the rest are absent is not known. That table furnishes V, J and clone size, whereas the DNA furnished D and trimming. The table for this sample lists around 160,000 clones; about 10% of them were counted only once. Clones ranked in the top ten supply 0.7% of the sample.

As concerns this clone: Its binding antigen is unknown. The input lacks base qualities; no much larger clone sits a single base away.

The sequencing input was central memory CD4+ T cells from blood. The source of this sequence is a woman aged 30 to 39 with type 1 diabetes. This receptor chain uses TRBV7-8 and TRBJ1-3; the junction holds 8 bases that match TRBD1. CDR3 region: CASSYRGAGNTIYF. Read as DNA, the sequence is TGTGCCAGCAGTTACAGGGGGGCTGGAAACACCATATATTTT.